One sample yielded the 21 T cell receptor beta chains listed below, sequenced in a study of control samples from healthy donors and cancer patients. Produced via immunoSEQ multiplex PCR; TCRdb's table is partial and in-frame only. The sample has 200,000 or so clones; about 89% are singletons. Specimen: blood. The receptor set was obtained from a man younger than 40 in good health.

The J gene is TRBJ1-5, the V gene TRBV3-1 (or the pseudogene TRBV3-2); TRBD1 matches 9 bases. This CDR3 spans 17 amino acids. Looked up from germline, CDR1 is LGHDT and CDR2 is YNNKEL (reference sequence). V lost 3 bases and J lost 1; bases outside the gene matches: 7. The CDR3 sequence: CASSQTTGGTSNQPQHF. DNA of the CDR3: TGTGCCAGCAGCCAGACGACAGGGGGTACGAGCAATCAGCCCCAGCATTTT.

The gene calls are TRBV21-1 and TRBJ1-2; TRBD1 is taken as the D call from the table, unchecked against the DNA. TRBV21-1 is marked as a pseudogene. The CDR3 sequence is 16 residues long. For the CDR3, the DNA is TGTGCCAGCAGCAAAGCGAAATTAGACAGATTCTATGGCTACACCTTC. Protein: CASSKAKLDRFYGYTF.

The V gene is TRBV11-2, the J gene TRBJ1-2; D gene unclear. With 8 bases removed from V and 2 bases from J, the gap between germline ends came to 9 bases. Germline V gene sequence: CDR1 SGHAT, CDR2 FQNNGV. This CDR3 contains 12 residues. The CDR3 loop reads CASRSENYGYTF. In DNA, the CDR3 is TGTGCCAGCCGGTCAGAAAACTATGGCTACACCTTC.

The DNA for the CDR3 is TGCGCCAGCAGCTTAGGCAGGGGTACCACCGGGGAGCTGTTTTTT. Its protein product is CASSLGRGTTGELFF. This rearrangement joins TRBV5-1 to TRBJ2-2; a possible D gene is TRBD1 (6 bases). There are 15 residues in the CDR3. V was clipped by 2 bases and J by 4 bases, with 12 bases between them. Germline CDR1 and CDR2: SGHRS and YFSETQ.

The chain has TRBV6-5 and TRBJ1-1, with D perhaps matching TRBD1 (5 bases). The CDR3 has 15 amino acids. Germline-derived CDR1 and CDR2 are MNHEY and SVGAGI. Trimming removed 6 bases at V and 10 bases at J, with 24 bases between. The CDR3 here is CASRGEVYTNWAAFF. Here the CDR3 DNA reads TGTGCCAGCAGGGGGGAGGTCTACACTAATTGGGCAGCTTTCTTT.

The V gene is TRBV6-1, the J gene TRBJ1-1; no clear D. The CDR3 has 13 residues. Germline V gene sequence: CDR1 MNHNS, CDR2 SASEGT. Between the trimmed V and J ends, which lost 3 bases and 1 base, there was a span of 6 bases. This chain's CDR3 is CASSDRRNTEAFF. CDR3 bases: TGTGCCAGCAGTGATAGGAGGAACACTGAAGCTTTCTTT.

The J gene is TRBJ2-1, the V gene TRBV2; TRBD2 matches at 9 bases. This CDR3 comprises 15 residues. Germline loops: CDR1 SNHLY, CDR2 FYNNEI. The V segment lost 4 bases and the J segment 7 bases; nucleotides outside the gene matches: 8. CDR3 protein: CASSAARGGSNEQFF. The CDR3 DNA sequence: TGTGCCAGCAGTGCCGCGCGGGGGGGGAGTAATGAGCAGTTCTTC.

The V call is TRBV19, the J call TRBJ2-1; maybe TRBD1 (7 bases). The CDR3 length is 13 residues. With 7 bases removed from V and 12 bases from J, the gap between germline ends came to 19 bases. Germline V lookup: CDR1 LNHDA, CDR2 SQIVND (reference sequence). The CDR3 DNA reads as TGTGCCAGTAAGGACAGGAGGGGCCAGGGGCAGTTCTTC. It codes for CASKDRRGQGQFF.

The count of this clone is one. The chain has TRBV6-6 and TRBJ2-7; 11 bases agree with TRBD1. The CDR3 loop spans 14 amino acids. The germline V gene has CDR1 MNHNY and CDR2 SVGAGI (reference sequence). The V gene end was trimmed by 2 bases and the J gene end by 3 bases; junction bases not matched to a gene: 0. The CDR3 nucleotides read TGTGCCAGCAGTTACGGGACAGGGGGCTACGAGCAGTACTTC. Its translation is CASSYGTGGYEQYF.

The DNA for the CDR3 is TGTGCCAGTAGTATTAGGTCTCGGGTACGGGATTCGAACACCGGGGAGCTGTTTTTT. It codes for CASSIRSRVRDSNTGELFF. The rearrangement uses TRBV19 and TRBJ2-2; possible D gene TRBD2, 5 bases. From germline, CDR1 is LNHDA and CDR2 SQIVND (reference sequence). The ends were cut back, 3 bases at V and 0 bases at J, with 20 bases in the middle. This CDR3 has 19 residues.

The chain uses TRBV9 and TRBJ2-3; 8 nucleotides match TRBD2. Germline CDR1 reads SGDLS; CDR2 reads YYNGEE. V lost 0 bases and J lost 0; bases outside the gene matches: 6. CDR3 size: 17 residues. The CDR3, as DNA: TGTGCCAGCAGCGTAGATGGCGGGGGGTCTAGCACAGATACGCAGTATTTT. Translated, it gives CASSVDGGGSSTDTQYF.

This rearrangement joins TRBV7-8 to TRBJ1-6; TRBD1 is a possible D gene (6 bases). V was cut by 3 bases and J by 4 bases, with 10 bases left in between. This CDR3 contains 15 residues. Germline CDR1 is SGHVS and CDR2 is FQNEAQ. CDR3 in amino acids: CASSFGRGYNSPLHF. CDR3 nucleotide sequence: TGTGCCAGCAGCTTTGGGAGGGGGTATAATTCACCCCTCCACTTT.

CDR3 sequence (DNA): TGTGCCAGCAGCTCCGGACAGAACCTACATAATGGGCCCCAGCATTTT. Its translation: CASSSGQNLHNGPQHF. The rearrangement links TRBV7-2 to TRBJ1-5; a possible D gene is TRBD1 (6 bases). Trimming took 4 bases from V and 9 from J, leaving 22 bases between them. The CDR3 has 16 residues. Germline V lookup: CDR1 SGHTA, CDR2 FQGNSA.

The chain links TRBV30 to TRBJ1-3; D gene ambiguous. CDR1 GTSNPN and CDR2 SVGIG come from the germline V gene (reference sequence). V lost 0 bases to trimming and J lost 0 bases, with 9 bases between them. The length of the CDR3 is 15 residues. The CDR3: CAWSVLSISGNTIYF. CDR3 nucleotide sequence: TGTGCCTGGAGTGTACTTTCTATCTCTGGAAACACCATATATTTT.

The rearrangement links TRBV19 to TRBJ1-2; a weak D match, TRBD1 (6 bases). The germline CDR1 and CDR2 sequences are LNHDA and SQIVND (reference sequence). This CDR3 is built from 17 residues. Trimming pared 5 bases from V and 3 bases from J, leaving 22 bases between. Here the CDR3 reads CASSSNRRMGGDYGYTF. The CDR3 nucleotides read TGTGCCAGTAGTTCTAATCGGCGTATGGGGGGCGACTATGGCTACACCTTC.

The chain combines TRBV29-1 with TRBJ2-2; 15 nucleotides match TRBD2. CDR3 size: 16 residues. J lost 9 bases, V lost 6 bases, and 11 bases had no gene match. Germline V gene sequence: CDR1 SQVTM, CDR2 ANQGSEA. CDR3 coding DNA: TGCAGCGTGGGACTAGCGGGGGGAACTACCTCCCGGGAGCTGTTTTTT. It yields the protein CSVGLAGGTTSRELFF.

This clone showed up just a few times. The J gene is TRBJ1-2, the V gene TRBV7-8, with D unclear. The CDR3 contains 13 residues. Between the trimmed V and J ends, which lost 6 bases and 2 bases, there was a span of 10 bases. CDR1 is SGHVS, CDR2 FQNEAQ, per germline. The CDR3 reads CASRADLNYGYTF. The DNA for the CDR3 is TGTGCCAGCAGGGCCGACTTGAACTATGGCTACACCTTC.

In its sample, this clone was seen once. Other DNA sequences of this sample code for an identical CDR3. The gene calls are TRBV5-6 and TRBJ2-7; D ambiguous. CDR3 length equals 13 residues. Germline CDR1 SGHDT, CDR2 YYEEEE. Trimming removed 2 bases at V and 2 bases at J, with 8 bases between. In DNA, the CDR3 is TGTGCCAGCAGCTTCTCCTCCACCTACGAGCAGTACTTC. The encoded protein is CASSFSSTYEQYF.

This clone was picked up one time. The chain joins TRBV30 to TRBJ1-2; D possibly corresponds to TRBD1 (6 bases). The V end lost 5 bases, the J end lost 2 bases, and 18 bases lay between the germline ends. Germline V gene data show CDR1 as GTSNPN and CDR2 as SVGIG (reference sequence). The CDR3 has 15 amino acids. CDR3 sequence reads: CAWAKDRRINYGYTF. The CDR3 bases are TGTGCCTGGGCTAAAGACAGGAGGATAAACTATGGCTACACCTTC. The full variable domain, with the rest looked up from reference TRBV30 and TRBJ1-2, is SQTIHQWPATLVQPVGSPLSLECTVEGTSNPNLYWYRQAAGRGLQLLFYSVGIGQISSEVPQNLSASRPQDRQFILSSKKLLLSDSGFYLCAWAKDRRINYGYTFGSGTRLTVV.

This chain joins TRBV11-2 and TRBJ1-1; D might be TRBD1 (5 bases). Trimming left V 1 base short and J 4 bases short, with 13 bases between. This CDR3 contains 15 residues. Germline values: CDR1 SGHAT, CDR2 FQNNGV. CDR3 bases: TGTGCCAGCAGCTTAGTGGTTACGGGGACCACTGAAGCTTTCTTT. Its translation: CASSLVVTGTTEAFF.

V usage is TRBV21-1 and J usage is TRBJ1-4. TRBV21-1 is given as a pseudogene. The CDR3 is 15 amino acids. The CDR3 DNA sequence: TGTGCCAGCAGCAAAATCTTAAGTTATAATGAAAAACTGTTTTTT. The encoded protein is CASSKILSYNEKLFF.